The rows below give T cell receptor beta chains drawn from one sample of a study of human T cells and chemical hapten exposure. TCRdb re-derived calls from the RACE reads in MiXCR, one entry per CDR3 protein. The table lists about 380,000 distinct CDR3 sequences, 4% to 6% of them singletons, with 2.5% to 3% in the top ten. The sample was whole blood, taken in connection with sensitization to the hapten diphenylcyclopropenone (DPC). These receptors came from a woman aged 45-65 years with alopecia areata. Some clones in this sample may be carry-over from other donors' samples. The CDR3 runs from the conserved cysteine through the conserved F or W. The D gene is left open where the match is weak. Size values are once, few and many counts, or a class for expanded clones, and some rows have none.

>TRBV20-1|many|TRBJ1-1|NA
CSASYSLNTEAFF
TGCAGTGCTAGTTATTCCCTTAACACTGAAGCTTTCTTT
>TRBV6-5|many|TRBJ1-2|NA
CATLVPGPNYGYTF
TGTGCCACTTTAGTTCCAGGGCCTAACTATGGCTACACCTTC
>TRBV20-1|many|TRBJ1-4|NA
CSAREGGFDEKLFF
TGCAGTGCTAGAGAGGGGGGATTCGATGAAAAACTGTTTTTT
>TRBV12-3/TRBV12-4|many|TRBJ2-3|TRBD1
CASQPDRAIPDTQYF
TGTGCCAGCCAACCTGACAGGGCTATTCCAGATACGCAGTATTTT
>TRBV27|few|TRBJ2-3|TRBD2
CASSLRLAGGQNTQYF
TGTGCCAGCAGTTTACGACTAGCGGGAGGGCAAAATACGCAGTATTTT
>TRBV9|few|TRBJ1-3|TRBD1
CASSFGTGMSGNTIYF
TGTGCCAGCAGCTTCGGGACAGGGATGTCGGGAAACACCATATATTTT
>TRBV25-1|many|TRBJ2-6|TRBD1
CASSPRGRGPSGANVLTF
TGTGCCAGCAGTCCCCGGGGCAGGGGGCCTTCTGGGGCCAACGTCCTGACTTTC
>TRBV15|few|TRBJ1-1|NA
CATSRGFGLNTEAFF
TGTGCCACCAGCAGAGGATTCGGCTTGAACACTGAAGCTTTCTTT
>TRBV7-8|NA|TRBJ1-1|TRBD1
CASSSHRGPTEAFF
TGTGCCAGCAGCAGTCACAGGGGGCCCACTGAAGCTTTCTTT
>TRBV20-1|many|TRBJ1-5|NA
CSARDPGGRIQPQHF
TGCAGTGCTAGAGATCCCGGGGGGCGCATTCAGCCCCAGCATTTT
>TRBV30|few|TRBJ1-1|NA
CAWSQQNTEAFF
TGTGCCTGGAGTCAACAGAACACTGAAGCTTTCTTT
>TRBV25-1|NA|TRBJ1-1|TRBD1
CASSGETGVNAEAFF
TGTGCCAGCAGTGGAGAGACAGGGGTGAACGCTGAAGCTTTCTTT
>TRBV10-3|few|TRBJ1-1|TRBD1
CAISEGTGGRMNTEAFF
TGTGCCATCAGTGAGGGGACAGGGGGACGTATGAACACTGAAGCTTTCTTT
>TRBV24-1|many|TRBJ2-3|TRBD2
CATSDPSGSGTDTQYF
TGTGCCACCAGTGATCCTAGCGGGAGCGGCACAGATACGCAGTATTTT
>TRBV9|many|TRBJ2-7|TRBD2
CASSSTGTKQMQYF
TGTGCCAGCAGCTCCACCGGGACTAAGCAGATGCAGTACTTC
>TRBV5-6|many|TRBJ2-3|NA
CASSSPVGSASTDTQYF
TGTGCCAGCAGCTCTCCCGTGGGTAGCGCGAGCACAGATACGCAGTATTTT
>TRBV28|NA|TRBJ1-2|TRBD1
CASSSSSQGYYGYTF
TGTGCCAGCAGTTCCTCATCACAGGGGTACTATGGCTACACCTTC
>TRBV9|many|TRBJ2-3|TRBD2
CASSVGLAGAADTQYF
TGTGCCAGCAGCGTAGGATTAGCGGGAGCAGCAGATACGCAGTATTTT
>TRBV24-1|many|TRBJ2-1|TRBD2
CATSTSGGANEQFF
TGTGCCACCAGTACTAGCGGGGGGGCCAATGAGCAGTTCTTC
>TRBV29-1|many|TRBJ2-2|NA
CSVEGSTGELFF
TGCAGCGTTGAGGGGTCTACCGGGGAGCTGTTTTTT
>TRBV3-1|few|TRBJ1-1|NA
CASSGFREGTEAFF
TGTGCCAGCAGCGGGTTCCGCGAAGGGACTGAAGCTTTCTTT
>TRBV14|many|TRBJ2-7|NA
CASSHRAYEQYF
TGTGCCAGCAGCCACCGGGCCTACGAGCAGTACTTC
>TRBV3-1|NA|TRBJ1-1|NA
CASSQDQLPNTEAFF
TGTGCCAGCAGCCAAGACCAGCTACCGAACACTGAAGCTTTCTTT
>TRBV27|many|TRBJ2-7|NA
CASRPLDGQYEQYF
TGTGCCAGCAGGCCCCTTGACGGACAATACGAGCAGTACTTC
>TRBV6-5|NA|TRBJ1-2|NA
CASSYEGTNYGYTF
TGTGCCAGCAGTTACGAGGGAACTAACTATGGCTACACCTTC
>TRBV12-3/TRBV12-4|many|TRBJ1-1|NA
CASSLELLNTEAFF
TGTGCCAGCAGTTTGGAGTTACTGAACACTGAAGCTTTCTTT
>TRBV15|NA|TRBJ2-1|TRBD2
CAIRGGGGAYNEQFF
TGTGCCATCCGCGGCGGCGGGGGGGCCTACAATGAGCAGTTCTTC
>TRBV28|NA|TRBJ2-7|TRBD2
CASSHWPGLAGESTHYEQYF
TGTGCCAGCAGTCATTGGCCCGGACTAGCGGGAGAGTCGACACATTACGAGCAGTACTTC
>TRBV29-1|many|TRBJ1-1|TRBD1
CSAKTGGSTEAFF
TGCAGCGCTAAGACAGGGGGAAGCACTGAAGCTTTCTTT
>TRBV30|many|TRBJ2-7|NA
CAWSAPRVEQYF
TGTGCCTGGAGTGCCCCGCGGGTCGAGCAGTACTTC
>TRBV29-1|many|TRBJ1-2|NA
CSVEGLQGLSYTF
TGCAGCGTTGAAGGTCTACAGGGTCTGAGCTACACCTTC
>TRBV5-1|NA|TRBJ2-3|NA
CASSLEWGAGDTQYF
TGCGCCAGCAGCTTGGAGTGGGGCGCTGGAGATACGCAGTATTTT
>TRBV4-3|NA|TRBJ1-2|NA
CASSHGPDSDYGYTF
TGCGCCAGCAGCCATGGGCCGGACAGCGATTATGGCTACACCTTC
>TRBV4-2|few|TRBJ1-5|NA
CASSQADSTINQPQHF
TGTGCCAGCAGCCAGGCGGACAGCACCATCAATCAGCCCCAGCATTTT
>TRBV7-6|many|TRBJ2-1|NA
CASSLAGGGIYYNEQFF
TGTGCCAGCAGCTTAGCGGGGGGTGGAATTTACTACAATGAGCAGTTCTTC
>TRBV3-1|few|TRBJ1-3|TRBD1
CASSLTTGGGNTIYF
TGTGCCAGCAGCCTTACCACAGGGGGGGGAAACACCATATATTTT
>TRBV6-2/TRBV6-3|NA|TRBJ2-3|NA
CASSWERGHPSTDTQYF
TGTGCCAGCAGTTGGGAACGTGGACACCCTAGCACAGATACGCAGTATTTT
>TRBV9|few|TRBJ1-4|NA
CASSGGLREKLFF
TGTGCCAGCAGCGGTGGCCTGCGGGAAAAACTGTTTTTT
>TRBV24-1|many|TRBJ2-2|NA
CATGRTTNTGELFF
TGTGCCACAGGGAGGACAACGAACACCGGGGAGCTGTTTTTT